The present entry profiles one T cell receptor beta chain with its context. This clonotype was observed at least ten times. Its antigen specificity is not known. Per-nucleotide qualities are absent, and no much larger clonotype sits a single base away. TCR cDNA was made using 5'RACE template switching, a step that added a universal primer site and unique molecular identifiers. cDNA synthesis was primed from both the TCR alpha and TCR beta constant segments. Library amplification involved two PCR steps, and the second step added sample barcodes and sequencing adapters. Libraries were sequenced on Illumina HiSeq 2500 (2x100 bp) or NovaSeq (2x150 bp). The authors processed their data as follows. Demultiplexing of reads and collapsing into UMI consensus sequences were performed with MIGEC, and V(D)J alignment was carried out with MiXCR. Vaccine-responding clonotypes were identified with edgeR using replicate PBMC samples, with FDR below 0.01 and a log2 fold change above 5 up to day 15 being required. Each bulk clonotype was labeled CD4 or CD8 based on which sequenced repertoire, CD4 or CD8, contained the clonotype at higher abundance. TCRdb trimmed public reads at Q25 via fastp, called clones via MiXCR and kept in-frame beta chains. Entries are consolidated by CDR3 protein sequence, retaining the most common genes and DNA. These V and J calls originate from TCRdb's pipeline instead of the authors' own analysis. The sample contains tens of thousands of distinct CDR3 sequences, 7.4% of them found a single time. The ten biggest clones cover over 25% of the sample.

The data were obtained in a study of T cells after yellow fever vaccination (dated by TCRdb to 2018 to 2020). A note on the overall study: The SMART-Seq v4 Ultra Low Input RNA kit was used to prepare libraries from fractions with low cell numbers. To follow T-cell clones before and after primary and booster YFV17D yellow fever vaccination, bulk TCR alpha and beta repertoires were sequenced over time. Two healthy male donors, one aged 18 to 29 and one aged 30 to 40 years, made up the cohort. Blood was drawn at multiple timepoints before and after primary and secondary immunization, with bulk PBMC replicates and cell subsets isolated. Overall study results and their limits: Computational filtering was needed because FACS-sorted repertoires could contain abundant contaminating clonotypes from the bulk population. Most clones expanded after primary vaccination (approximately 97% of CD4 and roughly 91% of CD8) were re-detected after the booster, suggesting that broad memory maintenance occurred. The study included only two donors, which limits how far the findings can be generalized. A small fraction of clonotypes showed up in both the CD4 and CD8 compartments, probably as a result of convergent recombination. The secondary T-cell response was weaker than the primary response but faster, peaking on day 5 instead of day 15.

Read against the paper, the sample's treatment or condition label means: live attenuated yellow fever vaccine strain. A standard Ficoll-Paque protocol was used to isolate PBMCs from peripheral blood. Dynabeads CD4 and CD8 positive selection kits were used to isolate CD4 and CD8 T-cell fractions. RNA was extracted with TriZol from bulk PBMCs, CD4 and CD8 fractions, and dextramer-positive and dextramer-negative fractions. This sequence originates from a young man who received the YFV17D yellow fever vaccine. Sequencing used CD8+ T cells sorted from PBMCs, obtained roughly 15 days after the first yellow fever vaccination.

The sequence in DNA is TGCGCCAGCAGCCAGTCCCCGCTTGGGTCGGCCGAGCAGTACTTC. This codes for CASSQSPLGSAEQYF. The chain couples TRBV4-1 to TRBJ2-7; no D segment can be confidently identified. The junction carries 18 bases between V and J, which are trimmed by 3 bases and 6 bases respectively. Including cysteine and phenylalanine, the CDR3 has 15 amino acids. Only the CDR3 part of the read is kept: 45 bases, read in frame from the first base. The germline V gene yields MGHRA for CDR1 and YSYEKL for CDR2.